This T cell receptor (beta chain) was sequenced during a study of blood T cell repertoires in COVID-19. Study-wide background: Acute and convalescent COVID-19 samples came from the United States, Italy and Spain.

The data were produced by immunoSEQ multiplex PCR, yet TCRdb's version contains in-frame clones alone and is incomplete. The sample lists about 180,000 clones; approximately 90% were seen once. The CDR3 is 13 amino acids. Trimming removed 7 bases from V and 8 bases from J, with 12 bases in between. Germline V lookup: CDR1 MNHEY, CDR2 SVGAGI. This sequence joins TRBV6-5 and TRBJ1-6; tentatively, D is TRBD1 (5 bases). Material: peripheral blood. This receptor was taken from a woman aged 25-40 years with acute or convalescent COVID-19. DNA of the CDR3: TGTGCCAGCAAATACAGGATGGATTCACCCCTCCACTTT. As protein: CASKYRMDSPLHF.